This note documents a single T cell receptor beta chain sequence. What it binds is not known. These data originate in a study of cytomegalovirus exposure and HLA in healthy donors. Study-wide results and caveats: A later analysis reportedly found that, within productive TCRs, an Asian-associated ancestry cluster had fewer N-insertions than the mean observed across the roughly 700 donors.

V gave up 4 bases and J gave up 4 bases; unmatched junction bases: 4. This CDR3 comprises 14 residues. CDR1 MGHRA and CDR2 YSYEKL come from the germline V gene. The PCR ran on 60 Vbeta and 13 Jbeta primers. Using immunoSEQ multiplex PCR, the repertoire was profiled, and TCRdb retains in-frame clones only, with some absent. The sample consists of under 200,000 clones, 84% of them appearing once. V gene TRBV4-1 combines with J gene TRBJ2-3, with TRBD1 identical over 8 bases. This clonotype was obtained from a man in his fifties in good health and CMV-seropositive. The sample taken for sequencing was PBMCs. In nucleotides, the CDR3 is TGCGCCAGCAGCCTCTTACAGGGGGCAGATACGCAGTATTTT. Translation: CASSLLQGADTQYF.